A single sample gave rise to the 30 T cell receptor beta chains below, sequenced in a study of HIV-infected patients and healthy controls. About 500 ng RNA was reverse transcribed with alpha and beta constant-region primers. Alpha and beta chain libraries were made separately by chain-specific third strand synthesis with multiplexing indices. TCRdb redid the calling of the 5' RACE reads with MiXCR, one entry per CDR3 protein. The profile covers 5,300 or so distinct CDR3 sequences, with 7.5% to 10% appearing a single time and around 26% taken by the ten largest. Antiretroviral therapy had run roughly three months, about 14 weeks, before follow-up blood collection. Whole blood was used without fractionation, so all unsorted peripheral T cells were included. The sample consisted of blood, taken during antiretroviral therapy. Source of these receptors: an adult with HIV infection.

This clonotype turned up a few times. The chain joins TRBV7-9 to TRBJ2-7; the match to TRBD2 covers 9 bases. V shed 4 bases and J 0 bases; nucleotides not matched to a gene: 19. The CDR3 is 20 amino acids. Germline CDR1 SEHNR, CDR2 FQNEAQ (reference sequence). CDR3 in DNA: TGTGCCAGCAGCTCCCCTTGGTTACTCGCGGGAGGGCCTCTCTCCTACGAGCAGTACTTC. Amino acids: CASSSPWLLAGGPLSYEQYF.

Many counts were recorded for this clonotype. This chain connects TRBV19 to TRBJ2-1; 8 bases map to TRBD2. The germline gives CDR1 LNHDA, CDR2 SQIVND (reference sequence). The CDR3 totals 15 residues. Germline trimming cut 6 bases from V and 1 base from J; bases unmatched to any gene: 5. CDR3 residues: CASRVAGSSYNEQFF. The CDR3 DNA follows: TGTGCCAGTAGGGTAGCGGGATCGTCCTACAATGAGCAGTTCTTC.

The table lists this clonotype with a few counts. In DNA, the CDR3 is TGTGCCAGTATTGGACTTGTCAACACCGGGGAGCTGTTTTTT. Translated, it gives CASIGLVNTGELFF. The chain is built from TRBV19 and TRBJ2-2, with D tentatively TRBD2 (5 bases). Germline V lookup: CDR1 LNHDA, CDR2 SQIVND (reference sequence). Between the trimmed V and J ends, which lost 7 bases and 2 bases, there was a span of 11 bases. The CDR3 extends over 14 amino acids.

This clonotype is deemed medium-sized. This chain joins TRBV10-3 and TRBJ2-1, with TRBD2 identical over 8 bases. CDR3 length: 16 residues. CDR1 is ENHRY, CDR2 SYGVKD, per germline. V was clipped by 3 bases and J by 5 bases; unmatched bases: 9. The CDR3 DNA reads TGTGCCATCAGTGATCCTCCCGGGACTAGTCACAATGAGCAGTTCTTC. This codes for CAISDPPGTSHNEQFF.

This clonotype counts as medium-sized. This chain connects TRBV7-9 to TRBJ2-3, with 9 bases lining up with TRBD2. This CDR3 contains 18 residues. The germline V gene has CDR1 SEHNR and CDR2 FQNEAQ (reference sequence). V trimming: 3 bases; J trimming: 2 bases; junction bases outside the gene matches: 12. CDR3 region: CASSFIPVLAGHTDTQYF. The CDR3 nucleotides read TGTGCCAGCAGCTTCATCCCCGTCCTAGCGGGGCACACAGATACGCAGTATTTT.

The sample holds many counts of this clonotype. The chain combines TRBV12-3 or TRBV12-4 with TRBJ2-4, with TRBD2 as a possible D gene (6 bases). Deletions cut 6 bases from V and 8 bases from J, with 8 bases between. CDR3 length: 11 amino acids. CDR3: CASSPGDIQYF. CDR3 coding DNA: TGTGCCAGCAGCCCGGGGGACATTCAGTACTTC.

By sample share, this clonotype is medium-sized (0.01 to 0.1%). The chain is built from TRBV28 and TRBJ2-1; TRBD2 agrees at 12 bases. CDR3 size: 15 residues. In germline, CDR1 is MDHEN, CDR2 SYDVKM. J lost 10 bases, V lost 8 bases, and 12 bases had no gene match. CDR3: CASGTSGRTGLEQFF. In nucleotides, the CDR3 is TGTGCCAGCGGAACTAGCGGGAGGACGGGATTGGAGCAGTTCTTC.

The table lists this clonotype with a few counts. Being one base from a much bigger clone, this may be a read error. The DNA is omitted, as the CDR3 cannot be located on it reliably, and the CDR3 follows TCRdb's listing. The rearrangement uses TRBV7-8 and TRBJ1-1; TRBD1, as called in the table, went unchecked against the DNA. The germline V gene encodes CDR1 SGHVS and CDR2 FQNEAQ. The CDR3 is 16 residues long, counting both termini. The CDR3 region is CASSVGQGSSNTEDFF.

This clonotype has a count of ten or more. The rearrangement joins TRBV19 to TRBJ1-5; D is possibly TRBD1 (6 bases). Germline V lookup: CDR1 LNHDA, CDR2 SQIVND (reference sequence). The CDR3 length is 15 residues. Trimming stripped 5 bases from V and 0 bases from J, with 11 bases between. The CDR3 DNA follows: TGTGCCAGTAGTGGCGGACAGCATAGCAATCAGCCCCAGCATTTT. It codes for CASSGGQHSNQPQHF.

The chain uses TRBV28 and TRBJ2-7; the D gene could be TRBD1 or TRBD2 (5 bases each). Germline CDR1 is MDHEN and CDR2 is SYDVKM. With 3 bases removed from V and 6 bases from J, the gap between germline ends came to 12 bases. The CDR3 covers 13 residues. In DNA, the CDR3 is TGTGCCAGCAGTTTTCGAGGGGCCGGCGAGCAGTACTTC. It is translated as CASSFRGAGEQYF.

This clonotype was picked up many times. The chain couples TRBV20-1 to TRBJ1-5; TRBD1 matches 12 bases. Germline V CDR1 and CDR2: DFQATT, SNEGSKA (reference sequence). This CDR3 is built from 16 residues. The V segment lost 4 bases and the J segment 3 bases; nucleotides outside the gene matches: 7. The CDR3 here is CSATTGTGGHNQPQHF. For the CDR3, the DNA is TGCAGTGCTACTACCGGGACAGGGGGCCACAATCAGCCCCAGCATTTT.

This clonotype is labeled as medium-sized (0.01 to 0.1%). This chain's CDR3 is CSVRSANTEAFF. The CDR3 region has the DNA TGCAGCGTTAGGTCAGCGAACACTGAAGCTTTCTTT. The chain recombines TRBV29-1 with TRBJ1-1; D unresolved. The germline V and J ends were trimmed by 5 bases and 1 base, with 8 bases remaining between them. This CDR3 comprises 12 residues. Germline V CDR1 and CDR2: SQVTM, ANQGSEA.

The CDR3 DNA follows: TGTGCCTGGAGTGACGGGTTTCCCGGGGGCGAGCAGTACTTC. Its protein product is CAWSDGFPGGEQYF. The V and J genes are TRBV30 and TRBJ2-7, with a weak D call TRBD2 (6 bases). The CDR3 covers 14 residues. Germline-derived CDR1 and CDR2 are GTSNPN and SVGIG (reference sequence). V was pared by 1 base and J by 6 bases, with 16 bases between. Based on the CDR3 plus reference TRBV30 and TRBJ2-7, the full variable domain is SQTIHQWPATLVQPVGSPLSLECTVEGTSNPNLYWYRQAAGRGLQLLFYSVGIGQISSEVPQNLSASRPQDRQFILSSKKLLLSDSGFYLCAWSDGFPGGEQYFGPGTRLTVT.

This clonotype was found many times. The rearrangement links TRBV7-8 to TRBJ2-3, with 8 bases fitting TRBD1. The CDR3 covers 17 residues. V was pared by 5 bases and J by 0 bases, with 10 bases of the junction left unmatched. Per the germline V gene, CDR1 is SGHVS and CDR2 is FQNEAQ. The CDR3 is CASSPRTGPRSTDTQYF. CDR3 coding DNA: TGTGCCAGCAGCCCACGGACAGGGCCCAGGAGCACAGATACGCAGTATTTT.

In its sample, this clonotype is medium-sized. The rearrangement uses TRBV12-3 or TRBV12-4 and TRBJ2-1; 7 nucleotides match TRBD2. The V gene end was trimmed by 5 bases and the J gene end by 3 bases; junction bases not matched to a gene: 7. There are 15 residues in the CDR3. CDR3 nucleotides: TGTGCCAGCAGTCCGCAACTAGCGCGCTACAATGAGCAGTTCTTC. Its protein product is CASSPQLARYNEQFF.

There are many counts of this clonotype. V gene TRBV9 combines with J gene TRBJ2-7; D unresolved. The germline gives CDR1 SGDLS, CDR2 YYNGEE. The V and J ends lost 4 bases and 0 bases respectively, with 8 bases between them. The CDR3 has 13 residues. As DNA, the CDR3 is TGTGCCAGCAGCCCCCCCAACTCCTACGAGCAGTACTTC. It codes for CASSPPNSYEQYF.

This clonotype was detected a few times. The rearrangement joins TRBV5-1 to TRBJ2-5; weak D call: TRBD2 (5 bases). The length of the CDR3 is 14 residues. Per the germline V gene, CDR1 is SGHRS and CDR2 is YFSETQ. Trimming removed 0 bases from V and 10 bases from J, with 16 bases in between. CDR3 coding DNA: TGCGCCAGCAGCTTGGAGGGCAACGATCGGGACCAGTACTTC. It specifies CASSLEGNDRDQYF.

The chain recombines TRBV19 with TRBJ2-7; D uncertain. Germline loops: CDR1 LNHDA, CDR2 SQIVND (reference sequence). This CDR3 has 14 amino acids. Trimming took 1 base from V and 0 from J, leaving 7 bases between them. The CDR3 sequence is CASSIGASSYEQYF. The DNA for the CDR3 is TGTGCCAGTAGTATAGGAGCAAGCTCCTACGAGCAGTACTTC.

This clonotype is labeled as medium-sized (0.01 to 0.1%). CDR3 sequence reads: CASSYRALQFVEAFF. The CDR3 nucleotides are TGTGCCAGCAGTTACAGGGCCCTCCAGTTTGTAGAAGCTTTCTTT. V gene TRBV6-5 combines with J gene TRBJ1-1; D is undetermined. V lost 2 bases and J 8 bases, leaving 18 bases between the germline ends. This CDR3 is 15 amino acids long. Germline V gene lookup returns CDR1 MNHEY and CDR2 SVGAGI.

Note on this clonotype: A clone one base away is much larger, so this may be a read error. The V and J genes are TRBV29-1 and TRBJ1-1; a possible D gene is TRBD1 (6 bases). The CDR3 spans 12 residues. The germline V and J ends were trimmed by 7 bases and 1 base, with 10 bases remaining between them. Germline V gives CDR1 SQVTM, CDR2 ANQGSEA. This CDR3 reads CSAGTQNTEAFF. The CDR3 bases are TGCAGCGCTGGGACACAGAACACTGAAGCTTTCTTT.

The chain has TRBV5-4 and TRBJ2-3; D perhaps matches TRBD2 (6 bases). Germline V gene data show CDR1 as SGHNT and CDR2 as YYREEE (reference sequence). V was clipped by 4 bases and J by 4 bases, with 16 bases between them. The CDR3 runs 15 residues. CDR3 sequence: CASSLDMEGADTQYF. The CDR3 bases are TGTGCCAGCAGCCTAGATATGGAGGGAGCAGATACGCAGTATTTT.

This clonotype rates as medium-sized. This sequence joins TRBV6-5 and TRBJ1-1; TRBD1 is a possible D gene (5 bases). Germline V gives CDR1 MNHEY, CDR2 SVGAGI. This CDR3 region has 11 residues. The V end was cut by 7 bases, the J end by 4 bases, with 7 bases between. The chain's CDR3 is CASTQGTEAFF. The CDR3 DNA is TGTGCCAGCACCCAGGGCACTGAAGCTTTCTTT.

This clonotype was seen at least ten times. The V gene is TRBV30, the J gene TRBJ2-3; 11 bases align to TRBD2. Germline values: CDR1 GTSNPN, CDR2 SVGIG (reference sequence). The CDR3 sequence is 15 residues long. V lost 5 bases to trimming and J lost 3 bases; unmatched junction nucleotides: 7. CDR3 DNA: TGTGCCTGGGAACCGGGACTAGCGGTTACAGATACGCAGTATTTT. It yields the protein CAWEPGLAVTDTQYF.

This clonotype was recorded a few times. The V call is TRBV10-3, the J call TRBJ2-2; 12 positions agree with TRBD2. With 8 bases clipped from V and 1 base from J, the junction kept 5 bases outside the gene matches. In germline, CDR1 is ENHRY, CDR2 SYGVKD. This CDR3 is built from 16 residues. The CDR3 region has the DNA TGTGCCATCGGGGGACTAGCGGGCAAGAACACCGGGGAGCTGTTTTTT. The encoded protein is CAIGGLAGKNTGELFF.

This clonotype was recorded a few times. The CDR3 here is CSVRPADSYNEQFF. CDR3 DNA sequence: TGCAGCGTCCGCCCGGCAGACTCCTACAATGAGCAGTTCTTC. The chain has TRBV29-1 and TRBJ2-1; D is unclear. Germline lookup yields CDR1 SQVTM and CDR2 ANQGSEA. The CDR3 totals 14 residues. V was pared by 6 bases and J by 0 bases, with 12 bases between.

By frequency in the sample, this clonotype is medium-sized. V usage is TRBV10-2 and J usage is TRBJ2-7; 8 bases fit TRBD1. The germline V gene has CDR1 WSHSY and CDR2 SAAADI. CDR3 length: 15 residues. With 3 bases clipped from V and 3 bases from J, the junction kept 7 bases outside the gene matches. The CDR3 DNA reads TGCGCCAGCAGTGACCCGACAGGGGCGGGCTACGAGCAGTACTTC. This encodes CASSDPTGAGYEQYF.

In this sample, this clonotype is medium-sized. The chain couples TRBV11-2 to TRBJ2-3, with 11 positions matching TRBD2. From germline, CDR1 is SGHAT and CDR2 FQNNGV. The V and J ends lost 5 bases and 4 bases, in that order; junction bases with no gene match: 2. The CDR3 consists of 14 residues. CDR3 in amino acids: CASSRLAGPDTQYF. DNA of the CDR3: TGTGCCAGCAGCCGACTAGCGGGACCAGATACGCAGTATTTT.

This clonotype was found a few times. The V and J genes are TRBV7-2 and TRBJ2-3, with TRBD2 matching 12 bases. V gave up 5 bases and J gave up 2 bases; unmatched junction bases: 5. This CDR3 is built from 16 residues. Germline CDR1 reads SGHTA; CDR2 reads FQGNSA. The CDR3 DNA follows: TGTGCCAGCAGCCGTACTAGCGGGAGGACCACAGATACGCAGTATTTT. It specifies CASSRTSGRTTDTQYF.

This CDR3 is CAIRRGAGNTEAFF. In DNA, the CDR3 is TGTGCCATCCGGAGAGGGGCAGGGAACACTGAAGCTTTCTTT. The genes are TRBV10-3 and TRBJ1-1; a possible D gene is TRBD1 (5 bases). The CDR3 covers 14 residues. Germline assignment: CDR1 ENHRY and CDR2 SYGVKD. Trimming cost V 8 bases and J 1 base, with 14 bases left between them.

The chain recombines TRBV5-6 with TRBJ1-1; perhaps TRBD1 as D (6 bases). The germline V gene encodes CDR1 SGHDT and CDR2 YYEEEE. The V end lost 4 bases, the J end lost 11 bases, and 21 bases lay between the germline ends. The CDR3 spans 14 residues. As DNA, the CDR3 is TGTGCCAGCAGCCCGCGCGGGGGCGCGTTTGTGGCTTTCTTT. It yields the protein CASSPRGGAFVAFF. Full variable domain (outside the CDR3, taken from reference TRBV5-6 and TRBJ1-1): DAGVTQSPTHLIKTRGQQVTLRCSPKSGHDTVSWYQQALGQGPQFIFQYYEEEERQRGNFPDRFSGHQFPNYSSELNVNALLLGDSALYLCASSPRGGAFVAFFGQGTRLTVV.